A selection of T cell receptor beta chains follows, all from one sample in a study of T-cell memory formation after mild COVID-19. TCRdb re-analysed the 5' RACE reads in MiXCR, keeping a single row per CDR3 protein. The data contain 200,000 to 250,000 distinct CDR3 sequences, 8% to 9.5% of them singletons. The sequenced sample consisted of PBMCs or a T cell subset sorted from them (not recorded which). All receptors come from a man younger than 35 who had mild COVID-19 (a few samples of this study predate the infection). Cell type and time point are not known. CDR3s include the opening cysteine and the closing phenylalanine or tryptophan. D genes are given only for firm matches. Only some rows state a clone size, as once, few, many or a class for expanded clones.

TRBV20-1	TRBJ2-7	-	-	CSAPITGHEQYF	TGCAGTGCCCCTATCACGGGGCACGAGCAGTACTTC
TRBV5-1	TRBJ2-3	few	-	CASSLDGSSTDTQYF	TGCGCCAGCAGCTTGGACGGGTCTAGCACAGATACGCAGTATTTT
TRBV7-3	TRBJ2-5	many	TRBD2	CASSPRLAGGQETQYF	TGTGCCAGCAGCCCTCGACTAGCGGGGGGACAAGAGACCCAGTACTTC
TRBV6-6	TRBJ1-2	-	-	CASSSPTATPDYGYTF	TGTGCCAGCAGTTCACCCACGGCCACCCCGGACTATGGCTACACCTTC
TRBV7-9	TRBJ1-1	-	TRBD1	CASSGGQQNTEAFF	TGTGCCAGCAGCGGGGGACAGCAGAACACTGAAGCTTTCTTT
TRBV7-8	TRBJ2-7	-	-	CASSGPEARSSYEQYF	TGTGCCAGCAGCGGTCCGGAAGCCCGGAGCTCCTACGAGCAGTACTTC
TRBV6-2/TRBV6-3	TRBJ1-5	many	TRBD1	CASSWTGDQPQHF	TGTGCCAGCAGTTGGACAGGGGATCAGCCCCAGCATTTT
TRBV4-3	TRBJ2-5	-	-	CASSRDSDSQETQYF	TGCGCCAGCAGCCGAGACAGCGATTCTCAAGAGACCCAGTACTTC
TRBV4-1	TRBJ2-5	many	TRBD2	CASSQEYRGTSGGQETQYF	TGCGCCAGCAGCCAGGAATACAGGGGGACTAGCGGGGGCCAAGAGACCCAGTACTTC
TRBV10-3	TRBJ1-5	-	-	CAINKEGGNQPQHF	TGTGCCATCAACAAGGAAGGGGGAAATCAGCCCCAGCATTTT
TRBV4-3	TRBJ2-7	-	-	CASSQERLRAGKTYEQYF	TGCGCCAGCAGCCAAGAACGGTTACGGGCAGGCAAGACCTACGAGCAGTACTTC
TRBV9	TRBJ2-1	-	TRBD2	CASSVGGGGALNEQFF	TGTGCCAGCAGCGTAGGGGGCGGGGGGGCCCTCAATGAGCAGTTCTTC
TRBV7-9	TRBJ2-1	-	TRBD2	CASRSGTSTPHEQFF	TGTGCCAGCAGATCCGGGACTAGCACGCCCCATGAGCAGTTCTTC
TRBV20-1	TRBJ1-6	-	TRBD1	CSASSDRVYSPLHF	TGCAGTGCTAGTTCGGACAGGGTTTATTCACCCCTCCACTTT
TRBV4-1	TRBJ2-5	few	-	CASSRPGSQETQYF	TGCGCCAGCAGCCGGCCAGGGAGCCAAGAGACCCAGTACTTC
TRBV6-2/TRBV6-3	TRBJ2-3	-	TRBD2	CASSGSPRTSGPERADTQYF	TGTGCCAGCAGCGGCTCCCCTCGGACTAGCGGCCCTGAACGGGCAGATACGCAGTATTTT
TRBV7-2	TRBJ2-5	many	-	CASSRQGRETQYF	TGTGCCAGCAGCCGGCAGGGGCGAGAGACCCAGTACTTC
TRBV6-4	TRBJ2-1	few	TRBD2	CASSVDGGDEQFF	TGTGCCAGCAGTGTCGATGGGGGGGATGAGCAGTTCTTC
TRBV4-3	TRBJ1-1	few	-	CASSPQWETEAFF	TGCGCCAGCAGCCCGCAATGGGAGACTGAAGCTTTCTTT
TRBV2	TRBJ2-5	-	-	CASTEDRGRQETQYF	TGTGCCAGCACTGAGGACCGGGGGCGGCAAGAGACCCAGTACTTC
TRBV2	TRBJ2-2	-	TRBD2	CASRRGLEVWTGELFF	TGTGCCAGCCGCCGCGGACTAGAAGTGTGGACCGGGGAGCTGTTTTTT
TRBV11-1	TRBJ2-2	-	-	CASSHDPTGELFF	TGTGCCAGCAGCCACGACCCCACCGGGGAGCTGTTTTTT
TRBV6-5	TRBJ1-1	many	-	CASSRRSVGNTEAFF	TGTGCCAGCAGCCGACGAAGCGTCGGGAACACTGAAGCTTTCTTT
TRBV7-6	TRBJ1-1	-	-	CASSPPGRENTEAFF	TGTGCCAGCAGCCCCCCGGGGAGGGAGAACACTGAAGCTTTCTTT
TRBV16	TRBJ2-2	few	-	CASSRSLNRDYTGELFF	TGTGCCAGCAGCCGAAGTCTCAACAGGGACTACACCGGGGAGCTGTTTTTT
TRBV20-1	TRBJ2-3	many	-	CSAPNRDSTDTQYF	TGCAGTGCTCCTAACCGGGACAGCACAGATACGCAGTATTTT
TRBV7-2	TRBJ1-4	many	TRBD1	CASSPSQGAYEKLFF	TGTGCCAGCAGCCCATCACAGGGGGCGTATGAAAAACTGTTTTTT
TRBV20-1	TRBJ2-5	few	-	CSANSGLQETQYF	TGCAGTGCTAATTCAGGGCTTCAAGAGACCCAGTACTTC
TRBV7-3	TRBJ2-3	few	-	CASSLSRASTDTQYF	TGTGCCAGCAGCTTAAGCAGGGCGTCCACAGATACGCAGTATTTT
TRBV28	TRBJ2-3	few	-	CASSSDRQVDLSDTQYF	TGTGCCAGCAGTTCCGACCGACAGGTAGATTTGTCAGATACGCAGTATTTT
TRBV5-6	TRBJ2-5	few	TRBD1	CASSFRTLTGVGETQYF	TGTGCCAGCAGCTTCCGGACCTTGACAGGGGTCGGGGAGACCCAGTACTTC
TRBV10-3	TRBJ1-1	few	TRBD1	CAIRGQTPNTEAFF	TGTGCCATCAGGGGACAGACACCGAACACTGAAGCTTTCTTT
TRBV11-2	TRBJ2-3	-	-	CASSTGQSGADTQYF	TGTGCCAGCAGCACTGGACAGTCTGGCGCAGATACGCAGTATTTT
TRBV5-4	TRBJ2-3	many	TRBD2	CASSAGTSGGNTQYF	TGTGCCAGCAGCGCCGGGACTAGCGGGGGTAATACGCAGTATTTT
TRBV6-4	TRBJ2-3	many	-	CASSDTSGSATDTQYF	TGTGCCAGCAGTGACACGTCGGGGAGCGCCACAGATACGCAGTATTTT
TRBV4-1	TRBJ2-7	once	-	CASSPPDRYYEQYF	TGCGCCAGCAGCCCACCGGACCGCTACTACGAGCAGTACTTC
TRBV29-1	TRBJ1-4	-	-	CSVEMGEVGFNEKLFF	TGCAGCGTTGAGATGGGCGAAGTAGGTTTTAATGAAAAACTGTTTTTT
TRBV6-6	TRBJ1-3	-	-	CASLVPEDGGNTIYF	TGTGCCAGCCTAGTTCCCGAAGACGGAGGAAACACCATATATTTT
TRBV7-2	TRBJ2-3	-	-	CASSFSARLGTDTQYF	TGTGCCAGCAGCTTCTCAGCCCGACTCGGCACAGATACGCAGTATTTT
TRBV6-5	TRBJ1-2	-	-	CASSYSGENLIYGYTF	TGTGCCAGCAGTTACTCGGGGGAGAATTTAATCTATGGCTACACCTTC
TRBV2	TRBJ2-5	-	-	CATSLGQETQYF	TGTGCCACCTCCCTTGGACAAGAGACCCAGTACTTC
TRBV4-3	TRBJ1-5	-	-	CASSQSRYNQPQHF	TGCGCCAGCAGCCAAAGTCGATACAATCAGCCCCAGCATTTT
TRBV12-3/TRBV12-4	TRBJ1-6	many	TRBD1	CASTTGDSPLHF	TGTGCCAGTACTACAGGGGATTCACCCCTCCACTTT
TRBV7-9	TRBJ1-4	few	-	CASSKNEKLFF	TGTGCCAGCAGCAAAAATGAAAAACTGTTTTTT
TRBV9	TRBJ2-7	-	-	CASSQRQIKYSYEQYF	TGTGCCAGCAGCCAAAGACAGATAAAATACTCCTACGAGCAGTACTTC
TRBV6-2/TRBV6-3	TRBJ2-7	-	TRBD2	CASSYPLSASGEVYEQYF	TGTGCCAGCAGTTACCCCCTAAGCGCTAGCGGGGAAGTCTACGAGCAGTACTTC
TRBV7-2	TRBJ2-7	-	-	CASSPRTETYEQYF	TGTGCCAGCAGCCCCCGGACTGAAACCTACGAGCAGTACTTC
TRBV6-2/TRBV6-3	TRBJ2-1	few	-	CASLGRAQGYNEQFF	TGTGCCAGCCTAGGTCGGGCCCAAGGGTACAATGAGCAGTTCTTC
TRBV20-1	TRBJ2-1	-	-	CSGGRDYEQFF	TGCAGCGGGGGTAGGGATTATGAGCAGTTCTTC
TRBV19	TRBJ1-2	-	-	CASTTGATPNYGYTF	TGTGCCAGTACTACCGGGGCGACCCCTAACTATGGCTACACCTTC
TRBV20-1	TRBJ2-1	-	-	CSARGGVAKYNEQFF	TGCAGTGCTAGAGGAGGAGTAGCGAAGTACAATGAGCAGTTCTTC
TRBV27	TRBJ1-1	few	-	CASKGTGIEAFF	TGTGCCAGCAAAGGGACGGGTATTGAAGCTTTCTTT